Each of the 29 T cell receptor beta chains below was sequenced from the same sample in a study of T-cell memory formation after mild COVID-19. TCRdb ran MiXCR on the 5' RACE reads and lists one entry per CDR3 protein. This table holds 170,000 or so distinct CDR3 sequences, roughly 31% found once. Specimen: PBMCs or a T cell subset sorted from them (not recorded which). The receptors stem from an adult woman who had mild COVID-19 (a few samples of this study predate the infection). Cell type and time point are not known.

The chain has TRBV3-1 and TRBJ2-5; no clear D gene. Germline values: CDR1 LGHDT, CDR2 YNNKEL (reference sequence). The CDR3 has 12 amino acids. Trimming took off 4 bases at V and 5 bases at J, with 8 bases between the two ends. The CDR3 is CASSLRPETQYF. CDR3 sequence (DNA): TGTGCCAGCAGCCTCCGACCGGAGACCCAGTACTTC.

The rearrangement links TRBV25-1 to TRBJ1-1; D is undetermined. V was trimmed by 1 base and J by 1 base, leaving 7 bases between them. The CDR3 loop spans 14 amino acids. Per germline, CDR1 MGHDK and CDR2 SYGVNS. For the CDR3, the DNA is TGTGCCAGCAGTGAATGGGGAAAGAACACTGAAGCTTTCTTT. Translated, it gives CASSEWGKNTEAFF.

The V gene is TRBV7-2, the J gene TRBJ1-1; the D gene is possibly TRBD1 (5 bases). The germline V and J ends were trimmed by 6 bases and 6 bases, with 20 bases remaining between them. Germline-derived CDR1 and CDR2 are SGHTA and FQGNSA. The CDR3 contains 15 residues. The chain's CDR3 is CASSSTPGPRPEAFF. In nucleotides, the CDR3 is TGTGCCAGCAGTTCTACTCCGGGACCGAGACCTGAAGCTTTCTTT.

The chain links TRBV12-3 or TRBV12-4 to TRBJ2-1; TRBD2 is a possible D gene (6 bases). The CDR3 extends over 14 amino acids. V lost 2 bases and J lost 6, with 11 bases in between. The CDR3 DNA is TGTGCCAGCAGTTTATTGGGGGGACTCAATGAGCAGTTCTTC. Translated: CASSLLGGLNEQFF.

This chain joins TRBV10-3 and TRBJ2-2; tentative D call: TRBD1 (5 bases). V lost 0 bases, J lost 0 bases, and 14 bases lay in between. Germline CDR1 is ENHRY and CDR2 is SYGVKD. The CDR3 runs 18 residues. The CDR3: CAISESTAGYANTGELFF. The CDR3 DNA follows: TGTGCCATCAGTGAGTCGACAGCCGGGTACGCGAACACCGGGGAGCTGTTTTTT.

The chain uses TRBV4-2 and TRBJ1-5; TRBD1 is a possible D gene (5 bases). Trimming removed 0 bases from V and 0 bases from J, with 9 bases in between. Germline V gene sequence: CDR1 LGHNA, CDR2 YNFKEQ. The CDR3 sequence is 16 residues long. The CDR3 here is CASSQDPGVSNQPQHF. CDR3 in DNA: TGTGCCAGCAGCCAAGATCCGGGGGTTAGCAATCAGCCCCAGCATTTT.

The chain carries TRBV4-2 and TRBJ1-2, with 7 bases that match TRBD1. This CDR3 is built from 13 residues. Germline lookup yields CDR1 LGHNA and CDR2 YNFKEQ. Trimming removed 4 bases from V and 4 bases from J; junction bases left unmatched: 3. DNA of the CDR3: TGTGCCAGCAGCCCAGACAGGGCCTATGGCTACACCTTC. Its translation is CASSPDRAYGYTF.

Here the CDR3 reads CSVVPGYINTGELFF. CDR3 sequence (DNA): TGCAGCGTTGTCCCGGGATATATTAACACCGGGGAGCTGTTTTTT. The V gene is TRBV29-1, the J gene TRBJ2-2; tentative D call: TRBD2 (5 bases). The CDR3 length is 15 residues. Germline V lookup: CDR1 SQVTM, CDR2 ANQGSEA. Trimming pared 4 bases from V and 2 bases from J, leaving 14 bases between.

CDR3 bases: TGCGCCAGCAGTCAACCGAGGGGGCAATCCTACGAGCAGTACTTC. Translating it yields CASSQPRGQSYEQYF. The gene calls are TRBV5-1 and TRBJ2-7, with 7 bases aligning to TRBD1. V was clipped by 5 bases and J by 1 base; unmatched bases: 9. The CDR3 has 15 amino acids. The germline gives CDR1 SGHRS, CDR2 YFSETQ.

Here the CDR3 reads CATSDFSEEQFF. The CDR3 bases are TGTGCCACCAGTGATTTCTCGGAGGAGCAGTTCTTC. The rearrangement uses TRBV24-1 and TRBJ2-1; D not resolved. Trimming pared 1 base from V and 10 bases from J, leaving 7 bases between. The CDR3 runs 12 residues. Germline V gene data show CDR1 as KGHDR and CDR2 as SFDVKD.

The chain combines TRBV20-1 with TRBJ2-3, with 11 bases matching TRBD2. Germline assignment: CDR1 DFQATT and CDR2 SNEGSKA (reference sequence). This CDR3 has 14 residues. With V trimmed by 6 bases and J by 2 bases, 4 bases remained unmatched. The CDR3, as DNA: TGCAGTGCCACACTAGCGGGGGTCACAGATACGCAGTATTTT. It is translated as CSATLAGVTDTQYF.

This chain joins TRBV20-1 and TRBJ2-7; maybe TRBD2 (5 bases). Germline CDR1 is DFQATT and CDR2 is SNEGSKA (reference sequence). CDR3 length equals 13 residues. The V gene lost 5 bases and the J gene lost 6 bases, with 17 bases spanning the gap. The DNA for the CDR3 is TGCAGTGCTTGCACGGAGGACCTAAGCGAGCAGTACTTC. Residues: CSACTEDLSEQYF.

The rearrangement uses TRBV5-1 and TRBJ2-7; TRBD2 matches 8 bases. Germline V gives CDR1 SGHRS, CDR2 YFSETQ. The length of the CDR3 is 15 residues. Losses at the gene ends were 0 bases for V and 2 bases for J; bases not matched to a gene: 4. The CDR3 protein is CASSLEERGTYEQYF. The CDR3 region has the DNA TGCGCCAGCAGCTTGGAGGAGCGGGGGACCTACGAGCAGTACTTC.

This clonotype was detected only a few times. This rearrangement joins TRBV24-1 to TRBJ2-1; 11 bases fit TRBD2. V trimming: 0 bases; J trimming: 6 bases; junction bases outside the gene matches: 12. From germline, CDR1 is KGHDR and CDR2 SFDVKD. The CDR3 covers 19 residues. The CDR3 protein is CATSDLSSGGTSGSNEQFF. CDR3 DNA sequence: TGTGCCACCAGTGATTTGTCCTCCGGTGGGACTAGCGGTTCCAATGAGCAGTTCTTC.

This clonotype was seen a handful of times. The chain has TRBV7-2 and TRBJ2-3, with TRBD2 matching 12 bases. The V gene's germline CDR1 is SGHTA and CDR2 FQGNSA. The CDR3 totals 18 residues. Trimming at V came to 0 bases and at J to 1 base, leaving 5 bases not matched to a gene. CDR3 sequence (DNA): TGTGCCAGCAGCTTAGCGCCCCTAGCGGGAGGGCGCACAGATACGCAGTATTTT. Its translation: CASSLAPLAGGRTDTQYF.

This rearrangement joins TRBV7-2 to TRBJ2-5; 8 positions agree with TRBD1. The length of the CDR3 is 16 residues. After removal of 2 bases from V and 3 bases from J, the junction contained 8 bases not matched to a gene. CDR1 and CDR2 (germline): SGHTA, FQGNSA. The CDR3 DNA reads as TGTGCCAGCAGCTTATCTTATACGGACAGGGAAGAGACCCAGTACTTC. Translating it yields CASSLSYTDREETQYF.

This clonotype showed up just a few times. V gene TRBV10-3 combines with J gene TRBJ2-1, with D tentatively TRBD1 (7 bases). CDR1 and CDR2 (germline): ENHRY, SYGVKD. V lost 2 bases, J lost 4 bases, and 12 bases lay in between. This CDR3 comprises 15 residues. The CDR3 nucleotides read TGTGCCATCAGTGAGGGGGCGGGACAGTACAATGAGCAGTTCTTC. This encodes CAISEGAGQYNEQFF.

This chain connects TRBV10-3 to TRBJ2-1, with 11 positions matching TRBD2. This CDR3 comprises 14 residues. The germline V gene has CDR1 ENHRY and CDR2 SYGVKD. Losses at the gene ends were 6 bases for V and 8 bases for J; bases not matched to a gene: 6. CDR3: CAIRIAGGPHEQFF. The CDR3 region has the DNA TGTGCCATCAGAATAGCGGGGGGGCCGCATGAGCAGTTCTTC.

The chain is built from TRBV6-2 or TRBV6-3 and TRBJ2-7; 7 bases fit TRBD1. V dropped 1 base and J dropped 1; count of bases not matched to a gene: 4. CDR1 is MNHEY, CDR2 SVGEGT, per germline. The CDR3 has 15 amino acids. CDR3 sequence: CASSYYGQESYEQYF. CDR3 in DNA: TGTGCCAGCAGTTACTATGGACAGGAATCCTACGAGCAGTACTTC.

This chain uses TRBV6-1 with TRBJ1-1; possibly TRBD1 for D (6 bases). Trimming stripped 6 bases from V and 8 bases from J, with 13 bases between. CDR1 is MNHNS, CDR2 SASEGT, per germline. The CDR3 runs 12 residues. In nucleotides, the CDR3 is TGTGCCAGCAGACTTCAGACAGGCGAAGCTTTCTTT. It codes for CASRLQTGEAFF.

The chain uses TRBV12-3 or TRBV12-4 and TRBJ1-1, with TRBD1 matching over 9 bases. J lost 7 bases, V lost 5 bases, and 5 bases had no gene match. CDR3 length: 13 residues. CDR3 sequence reads: CASSPGTGNEAFF. For the CDR3, the DNA is TGTGCCAGCAGTCCCGGGACAGGGAATGAAGCTTTCTTT.

J is TRBJ2-3 and V is TRBV24-1; maybe TRBD1 (8 bases). Looked up from germline, CDR1 is KGHDR and CDR2 is SFDVKD. V shed 4 bases and J shed 2 bases, with 15 bases lying between them. The CDR3 extends over 16 amino acids. CDR3 sequence: CATSDWTGRATDTQYF. As DNA, the CDR3 is TGTGCCACCAGTGACTGGACAGGGAGGGCCACAGATACGCAGTATTTT.

The CDR3 DNA reads TGTGCCAGCAGTTACGAGGACAGGGAAGAGACCCAGTACTTC. Protein sequence: CASSYEDREETQYF. The V and J genes are TRBV6-2 or TRBV6-3 and TRBJ2-5; 8 bases map to TRBD1. V shed 2 bases, J shed 3 bases, and the junction held 2 bases outside the gene matches. CDR1 and CDR2 (germline): MNHEY, SVGEGT. The CDR3 contains 14 residues.

The chain is built from TRBV7-2 and TRBJ1-1, with D hard to call. V was shortened by 3 bases and J by 4 bases, with 12 bases between the two germline ends. The CDR3 consists of 14 residues. CDR1 and CDR2 (germline): SGHTA, FQGNSA. The CDR3: CASSLNPGVTEAFF. The CDR3 DNA sequence: TGTGCCAGCAGCTTGAACCCGGGAGTCACTGAAGCTTTCTTT.

This clonotype was seen a few times. The chain couples TRBV11-2 to TRBJ2-7; no clear D. V lost 5 bases, J lost 2 bases, and 10 bases lay in between. Germline assignment: CDR1 SGHAT and CDR2 FQNNGV. CDR3 length equals 13 residues. CDR3: CASSTDGPYEQYF. The CDR3 DNA follows: TGTGCCAGCAGCACTGACGGACCCTACGAGCAGTACTTC.

This chain joins TRBV2 and TRBJ2-5, with TRBD2 identical over 7 bases. After removal of 4 bases from V and 4 bases from J, the junction contained 0 bases not matched to a gene. CDR1 is SNHLY, CDR2 FYNNEI, per germline. CDR3 size: 12 residues. The chain's CDR3 is CASSASGETQYF. The CDR3, as DNA: TGTGCCAGCAGTGCTAGCGGAGAGACCCAGTACTTC.

This clonotype came up a few times. The chain links TRBV7-9 to TRBJ1-1; D remains ambiguous. This CDR3 spans 9 amino acids. Germline V gene lookup returns CDR1 SEHNR and CDR2 FQNEAQ (reference sequence). V gave up 8 bases and J gave up 6 bases, with 4 bases separating them. In nucleotides, the CDR3 is TGTGCCAGCTACGCTGAAGCTTTCTTT. Residues: CASYAEAFF.

This sequence joins TRBV4-1 and TRBJ1-3, with D possibly being TRBD1 (5 bases). This CDR3 spans 18 amino acids. Trimming took 1 base from V and 0 from J, leaving 16 bases between them. Germline V CDR1 and CDR2: MGHRA, YSYEKL. The CDR3 DNA sequence: TGCGCCAGCAGCCAAGCGGGGTCAAGGGACGGCTCTGGAAACACCATATATTTT. Its protein is CASSQAGSRDGSGNTIYF.

V is TRBV7-2 and J is TRBJ2-2; 10 nucleotides line up with TRBD2. CDR3 length: 15 amino acids. J gave up 6 bases and V 4 bases, and 5 bases lay outside the gene matches. The germline CDR1 and CDR2 sequences are SGHTA and FQGNSA. CDR3 nucleotides: TGTGCCAGCAGCTCTGGGCTAGCGGGGGCCGGGGAGCTGTTTTTT. This encodes CASSSGLAGAGELFF.